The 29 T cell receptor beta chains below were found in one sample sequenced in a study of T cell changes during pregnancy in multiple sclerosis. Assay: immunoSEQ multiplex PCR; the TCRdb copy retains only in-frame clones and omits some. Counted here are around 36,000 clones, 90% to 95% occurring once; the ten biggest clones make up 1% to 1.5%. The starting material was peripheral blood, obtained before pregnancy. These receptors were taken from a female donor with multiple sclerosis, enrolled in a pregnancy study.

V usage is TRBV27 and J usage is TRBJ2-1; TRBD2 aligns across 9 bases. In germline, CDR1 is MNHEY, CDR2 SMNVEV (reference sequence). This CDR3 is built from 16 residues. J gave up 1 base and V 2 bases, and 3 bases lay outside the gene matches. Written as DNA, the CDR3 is TGTGCCAGCAGTTTACATAGCGGGAGTTCCTACAATGAGCAGTTCTTC. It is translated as CASSLHSGSSYNEQFF.

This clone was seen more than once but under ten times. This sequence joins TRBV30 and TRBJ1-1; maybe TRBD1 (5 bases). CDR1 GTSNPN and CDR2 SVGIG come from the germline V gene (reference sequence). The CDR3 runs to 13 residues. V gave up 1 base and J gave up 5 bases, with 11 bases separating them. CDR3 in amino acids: CAWSAQGGTEAFF. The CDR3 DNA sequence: TGTGCCTGGAGTGCGCAGGGTGGTACTGAAGCTTTCTTT.

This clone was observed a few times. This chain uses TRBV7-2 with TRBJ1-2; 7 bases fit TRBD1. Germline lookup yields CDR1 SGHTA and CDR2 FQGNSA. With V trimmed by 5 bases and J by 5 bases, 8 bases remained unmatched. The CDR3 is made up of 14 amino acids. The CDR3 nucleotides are TGTGCCAGCAGCGCCCTTGGGACAGCTTATGGCTACACCTTC. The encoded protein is CASSALGTAYGYTF.

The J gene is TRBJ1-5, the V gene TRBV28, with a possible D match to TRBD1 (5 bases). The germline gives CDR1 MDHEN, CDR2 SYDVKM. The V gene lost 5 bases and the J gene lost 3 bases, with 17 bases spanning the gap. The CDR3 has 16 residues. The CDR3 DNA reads TGTGCCAGCAGTAGTGGTGGGGCAGCAAACAATCAGCCCCAGCATTTT. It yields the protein CASSSGGAANNQPQHF.

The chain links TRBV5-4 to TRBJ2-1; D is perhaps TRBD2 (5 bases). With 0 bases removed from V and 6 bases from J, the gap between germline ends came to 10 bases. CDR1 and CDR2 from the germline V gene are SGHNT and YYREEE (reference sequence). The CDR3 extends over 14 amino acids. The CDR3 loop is CASSLARGLNEQFF. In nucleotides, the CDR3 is TGTGCCAGCAGCTTGGCACGAGGGCTCAATGAGCAGTTCTTC.

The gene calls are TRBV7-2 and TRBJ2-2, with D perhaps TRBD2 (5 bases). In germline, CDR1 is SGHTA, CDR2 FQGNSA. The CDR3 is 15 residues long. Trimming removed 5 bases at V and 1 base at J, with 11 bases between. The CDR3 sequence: CASSPLGMNTGELFF. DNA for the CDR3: TGTGCCAGCAGCCCACTAGGGATGAACACCGGGGAGCTGTTTTTT.

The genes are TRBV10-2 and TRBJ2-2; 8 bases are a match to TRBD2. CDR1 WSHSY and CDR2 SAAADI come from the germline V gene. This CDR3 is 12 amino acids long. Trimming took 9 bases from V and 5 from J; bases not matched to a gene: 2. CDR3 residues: CASLAGTGELFF. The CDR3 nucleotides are TGCGCCAGTTTAGCGGGAACCGGGGAGCTGTTTTTT.

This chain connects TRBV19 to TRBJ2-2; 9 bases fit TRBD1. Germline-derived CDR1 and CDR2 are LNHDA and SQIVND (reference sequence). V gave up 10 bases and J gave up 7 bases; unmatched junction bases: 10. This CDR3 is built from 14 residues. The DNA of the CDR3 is TGTGCCACCGCCGGGACAGGGTTCGGCGGGGAGCTGTTTTTT. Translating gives CATAGTGFGGELFF.

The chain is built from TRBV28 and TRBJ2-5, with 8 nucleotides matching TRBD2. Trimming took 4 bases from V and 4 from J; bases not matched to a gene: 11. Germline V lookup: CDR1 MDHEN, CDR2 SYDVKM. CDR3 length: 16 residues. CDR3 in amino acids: CASSSQAAGARETQYF. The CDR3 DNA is TGTGCCAGCAGTTCCCAGGCAGCGGGAGCACGAGAGACCCAGTACTTC.

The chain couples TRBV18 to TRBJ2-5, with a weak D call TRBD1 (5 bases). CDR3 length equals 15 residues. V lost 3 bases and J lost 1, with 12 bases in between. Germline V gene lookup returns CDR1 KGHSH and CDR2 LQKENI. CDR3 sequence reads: CASSPRTLPQETQYF. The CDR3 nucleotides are TGTGCCAGCTCACCCCGGACATTACCCCAAGAGACCCAGTACTTC.

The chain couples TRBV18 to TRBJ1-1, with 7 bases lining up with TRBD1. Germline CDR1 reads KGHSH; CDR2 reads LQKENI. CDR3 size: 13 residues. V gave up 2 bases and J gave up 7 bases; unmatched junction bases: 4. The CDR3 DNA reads TGTGCCAGCTCACCAGACCGGGACAGTGAAGCTTTCTTT. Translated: CASSPDRDSEAFF.

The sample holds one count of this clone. The CDR3 loop is CASSSHLGVGRTDTQYF. CDR3 sequence (DNA): TGTGCCAGCAGCTCGCACCTCGGGGTGGGTCGCACAGATACGCAGTATTTT. The chain combines TRBV7-3 with TRBJ2-3, with D possibly TRBD2 on 5 matching bases. Trimming shortened V by 4 bases and J by 1 base, and 18 bases separated the two germline ends. Germline V gene lookup returns CDR1 SGHTA and CDR2 FQGTGA. The CDR3 contains 17 residues.

CDR3 bases: TGTGCCAGCAGTGAACTAGCGGGAGGGCAAGAGACCCAGTACTTC. This codes for CASSELAGGQETQYF. V usage is TRBV6-1 and J usage is TRBJ2-5; 12 nucleotides line up with TRBD2. Germline CDR1 is MNHNS and CDR2 is SASEGT. The junction had 0 bases not matched to a gene; V was cut back by 2 bases and J by 2 bases. This CDR3 is 15 amino acids long.

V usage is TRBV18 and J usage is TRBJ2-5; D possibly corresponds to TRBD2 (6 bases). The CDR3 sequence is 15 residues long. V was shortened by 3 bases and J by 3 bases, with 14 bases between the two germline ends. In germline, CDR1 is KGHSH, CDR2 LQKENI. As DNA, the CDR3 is TGTGCCAGCTCACCGTTACGGGAGTTGGAAGAGACCCAGTACTTC. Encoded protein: CASSPLRELEETQYF.

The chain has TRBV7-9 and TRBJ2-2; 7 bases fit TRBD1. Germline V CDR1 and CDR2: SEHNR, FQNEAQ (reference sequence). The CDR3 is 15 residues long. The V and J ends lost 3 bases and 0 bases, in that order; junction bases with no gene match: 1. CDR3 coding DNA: TGTGCCAGCAGCTTGGACAGGTCGAACACCGGGGAGCTGTTTTTT. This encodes CASSLDRSNTGELFF.

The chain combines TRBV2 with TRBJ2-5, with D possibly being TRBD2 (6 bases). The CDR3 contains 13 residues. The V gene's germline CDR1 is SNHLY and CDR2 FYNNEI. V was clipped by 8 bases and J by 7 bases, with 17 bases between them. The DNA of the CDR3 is TGTGCCAGCGCGGGACGCCCTTATGGGACCCAGTACTTC. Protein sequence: CASAGRPYGTQYF.

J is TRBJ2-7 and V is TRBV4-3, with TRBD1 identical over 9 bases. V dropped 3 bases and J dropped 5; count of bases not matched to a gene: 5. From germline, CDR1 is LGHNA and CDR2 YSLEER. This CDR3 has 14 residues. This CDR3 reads CASSQGTGFHEQYF. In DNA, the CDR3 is TGCGCCAGCAGCCAGGGGACAGGGTTCCACGAGCAGTACTTC.

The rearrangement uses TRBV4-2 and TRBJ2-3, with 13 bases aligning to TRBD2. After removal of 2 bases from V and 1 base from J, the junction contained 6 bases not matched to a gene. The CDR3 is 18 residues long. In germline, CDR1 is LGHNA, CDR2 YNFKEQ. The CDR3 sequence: CASSQSTSGRKGTDTQYF. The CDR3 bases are TGTGCCAGCAGCCAATCGACTAGCGGGAGGAAGGGCACAGATACGCAGTATTTT.

Written as DNA, the CDR3 is TGTGCCAGCAGACCCACTAGCGGGACCTACAATGAGCAGTTCTTC. Its protein is CASRPTSGTYNEQFF. J is TRBJ2-1 and V is TRBV11-2; 10 nucleotides line up with TRBD2. The ends lost 6 bases at V and 2 bases at J; junction bases unmatched: 4. The CDR3 loop spans 15 amino acids. Germline V gives CDR1 SGHAT, CDR2 FQNNGV.

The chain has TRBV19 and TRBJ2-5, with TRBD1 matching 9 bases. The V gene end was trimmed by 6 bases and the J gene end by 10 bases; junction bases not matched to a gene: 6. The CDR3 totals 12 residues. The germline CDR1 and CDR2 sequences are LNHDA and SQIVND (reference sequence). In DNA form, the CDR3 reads TGTGCCAGTAGGGGACAGGGAGGAGGCCAGTACTTC. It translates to CASRGQGGGQYF.

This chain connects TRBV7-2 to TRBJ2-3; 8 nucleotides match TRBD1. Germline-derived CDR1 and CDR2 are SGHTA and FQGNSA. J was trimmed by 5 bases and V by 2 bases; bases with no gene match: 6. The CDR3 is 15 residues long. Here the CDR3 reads CASSLFGRGQDTQYF. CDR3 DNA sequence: TGTGCCAGCAGCTTATTCGGCAGGGGGCAAGATACGCAGTATTTT.

The CDR3 nucleotides read TGTGCCAGCAGCCCAATCCCGGACAGGGATACTGGAAACACCATATATTTT. Its protein is CASSPIPDRDTGNTIYF. The chain recombines TRBV5-4 with TRBJ1-3; 8 bases line up with TRBD1. The CDR3 totals 17 residues. Looked up from germline, CDR1 is SGHNT and CDR2 is YYREEE (reference sequence). Trimming cost V 4 bases and J 2 bases; bases outside gene matches: 11.

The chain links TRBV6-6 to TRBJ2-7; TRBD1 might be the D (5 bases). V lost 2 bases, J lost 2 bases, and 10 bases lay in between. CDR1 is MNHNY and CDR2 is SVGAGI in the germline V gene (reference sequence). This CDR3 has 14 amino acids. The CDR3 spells CASSYAQGPYEQYF. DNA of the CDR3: TGTGCCAGCAGTTACGCCCAGGGTCCCTACGAGCAGTACTTC.

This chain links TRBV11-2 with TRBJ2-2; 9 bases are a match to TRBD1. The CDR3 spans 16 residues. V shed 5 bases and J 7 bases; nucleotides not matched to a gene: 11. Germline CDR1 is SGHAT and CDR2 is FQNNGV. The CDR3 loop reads CASSRTGQGIGGELFF. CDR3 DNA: TGTGCCAGCAGCCGCACGGGACAGGGAATAGGCGGGGAGCTGTTTTTT.

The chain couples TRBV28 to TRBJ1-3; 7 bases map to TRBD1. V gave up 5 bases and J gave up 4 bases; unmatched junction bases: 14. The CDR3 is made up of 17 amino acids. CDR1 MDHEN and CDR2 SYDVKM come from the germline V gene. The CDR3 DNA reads TGTGCCAGCAGTCGTTTTGCGACAGGGCCCAAAGGAAACACCATATATTTT. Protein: CASSRFATGPKGNTIYF.

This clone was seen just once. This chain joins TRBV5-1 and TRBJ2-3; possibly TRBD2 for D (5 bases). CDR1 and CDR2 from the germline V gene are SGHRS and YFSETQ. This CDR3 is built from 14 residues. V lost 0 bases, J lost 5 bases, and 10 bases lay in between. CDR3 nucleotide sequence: TGCGCCAGCAGCTTGGTGAGCGGCGAAGATACGCAGTATTTT. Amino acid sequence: CASSLVSGEDTQYF.

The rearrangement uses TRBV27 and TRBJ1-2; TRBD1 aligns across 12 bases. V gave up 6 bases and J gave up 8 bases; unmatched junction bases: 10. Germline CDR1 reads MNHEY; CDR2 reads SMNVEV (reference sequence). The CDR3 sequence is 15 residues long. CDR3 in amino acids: CASSRPGQGAWGYTF. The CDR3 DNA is TGTGCCAGCAGCAGACCGGGACAGGGGGCATGGGGCTACACCTTC.

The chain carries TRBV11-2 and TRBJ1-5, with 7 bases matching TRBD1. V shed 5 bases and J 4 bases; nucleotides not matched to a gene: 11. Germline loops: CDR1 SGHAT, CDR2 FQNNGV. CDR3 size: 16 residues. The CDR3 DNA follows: TGTGCCAGCAGCCGAGCCCCCGGGACAGCAAATCAGCCCCAGCATTTT. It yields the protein CASSRAPGTANQPQHF.

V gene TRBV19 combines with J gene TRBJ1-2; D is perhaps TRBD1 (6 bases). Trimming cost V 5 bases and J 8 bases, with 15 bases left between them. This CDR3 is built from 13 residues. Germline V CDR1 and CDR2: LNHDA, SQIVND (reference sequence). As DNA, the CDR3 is TGTGCCAGTAGTTTACAGGGCGGGGGAGGCTACACCTTC. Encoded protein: CASSLQGGGGYTF.